This is a list of T cell receptor beta chains from one sample in a study of blood T cell repertoires in COVID-19. Generated by immunoSEQ multiplex PCR, the TCRdb table keeps only in-frame clones and is missing some. The sample lists 70,000 or so clones, 70% to 80% occurring once. Sequencing was done on a sample of peripheral blood. These receptors came from a man aged 65-85 years with acute or convalescent COVID-19. The CDR3 runs from the conserved cysteine through the conserved F or W. A D gene is named only where the DNA matches it firmly. Clone size is shown for a subset of rows, as once, few, many or a class of expanded clone.

V,J,size,D,DNA,CDR3
TRBV7-2,TRBJ2-1,NA,NA,TGTGCCAGCAGCTCGTTTAGCGGTTCCTACAATGAGCAGTTCTTC,CASSSFSGSYNEQFF
TRBV4-3,TRBJ1-3,NA,NA,TGCGCCAGCAGCCAAACTAAAACATCTGGAAACACCATATATTTT,CASSQTKTSGNTIYF
TRBV7-2,TRBJ2-7,few,TRBD2,TGTGCCAGCAGCTCCTCGACTAGCGGGAGTAACCAGTACTTC,CASSSSTSGSNQYF
TRBV7-8,TRBJ2-1,once,NA,TGTGCCAGCAGTCCAGGGACTTACAATGAGCAGTTCTTC,CASSPGTYNEQFF
TRBV6-1,TRBJ2-2,NA,NA,TGTGCCAGCAGTGAAAATCAGAAAACGACCGGGGAGCTGTTTTTT,CASSENQKTTGELFF
TRBV10-3,TRBJ1-2,NA,NA,TGTGCCATCAGTCAGGGGCGCGGGGGCTACACCTTC,CAISQGRGGYTF
TRBV19,TRBJ2-1,NA,TRBD2,TGTGCCAGTAGAAGAGCGGGAGGGCCTAATGAGCAGTTCTTC,CASRRAGGPNEQFF
TRBV18,TRBJ2-5,once,NA,TGTGCCAGCTCACCTTCCAGACAAGAGACCCAGTACTTC,CASSPSRQETQYF
TRBV5-1,TRBJ2-7,NA,TRBD1,TGCGCCAGCCGGCAAGGGACAGGATCCTACGAGCAGTACTTC,CASRQGTGSYEQYF
TRBV11-2,TRBJ2-1,NA,NA,TGTGCCAGCAGCTCCCTCGCGTATGAGCAGTTCTTC,CASSSLAYEQFF
TRBV5-1,TRBJ2-3,NA,NA,TGCGCCAGCAGCTTGGCCGTGGCTAGCAGCAGCACAGATACGCAGTATTTT,CASSLAVASSSTDTQYF
TRBV23-1,TRBJ2-3,NA,TRBD1,TGCGCCAGCAGTCAGTCCCATAATAAAGGACAGGAGACGATTACTAGCACAGATACGCAGTATTTT,CASSQSHNKGQETITSTDTQYF
TRBV7-8,TRBJ2-5,NA,TRBD2,TGTGCCAGCAGCCTACCGGGACTAGGCCGAGAGACCCAGTACTTC,CASSLPGLGRETQYF
TRBV7-2,TRBJ1-5,NA,NA,TGTGCCAGCAACCCCCGGGACAATCAGCCCCAGCATTTT,CASNPRDNQPQHF
TRBV18,TRBJ2-3,NA,NA,TGTGCCAGCTCAGAGAGCACAGATACGCAGTATTTT,CASSESTDTQYF